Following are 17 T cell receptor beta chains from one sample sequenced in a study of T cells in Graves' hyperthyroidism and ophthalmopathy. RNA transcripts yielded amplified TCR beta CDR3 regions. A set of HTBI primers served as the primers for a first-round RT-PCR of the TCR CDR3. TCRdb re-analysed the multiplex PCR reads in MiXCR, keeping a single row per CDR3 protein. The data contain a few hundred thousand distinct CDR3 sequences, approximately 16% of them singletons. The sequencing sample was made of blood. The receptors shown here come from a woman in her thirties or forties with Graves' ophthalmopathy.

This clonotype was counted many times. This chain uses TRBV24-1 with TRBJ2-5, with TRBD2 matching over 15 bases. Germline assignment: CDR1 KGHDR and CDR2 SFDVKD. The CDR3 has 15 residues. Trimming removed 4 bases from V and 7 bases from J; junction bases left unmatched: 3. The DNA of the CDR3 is TGTGCCACCAGTGAGGGGACTAGCGGGAGGTCGACCCAGTACTTC. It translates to CATSEGTSGRSTQYF.

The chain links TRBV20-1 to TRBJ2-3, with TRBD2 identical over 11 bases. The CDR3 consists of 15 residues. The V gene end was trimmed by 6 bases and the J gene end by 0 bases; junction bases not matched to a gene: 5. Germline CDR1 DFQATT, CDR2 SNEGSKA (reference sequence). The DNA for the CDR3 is TGCAGTGCCCTTAGCGGGAGGGCTAGCACAGATACGCAGTATTTT. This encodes CSALSGRASTDTQYF.

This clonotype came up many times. The CDR3 DNA follows: TGTGCCAGCAGTGCCGACAGGCTTAAGGCTTTCTTT. Encoded protein: CASSADRLKAFF. The chain has TRBV27 and TRBJ1-1; perhaps TRBD1 as D (6 bases). Germline V gives CDR1 MNHEY, CDR2 SMNVEV (reference sequence). CDR3 size: 12 residues. V was clipped by 5 bases and J by 11 bases, with 15 bases between them.

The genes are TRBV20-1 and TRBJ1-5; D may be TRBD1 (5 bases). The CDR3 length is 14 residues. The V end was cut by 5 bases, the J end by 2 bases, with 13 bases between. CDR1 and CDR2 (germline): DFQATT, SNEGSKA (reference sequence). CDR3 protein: CSALDRRRNQPQHF. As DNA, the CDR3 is TGCAGTGCTCTAGACAGACGCCGCAATCAGCCCCAGCATTTT.

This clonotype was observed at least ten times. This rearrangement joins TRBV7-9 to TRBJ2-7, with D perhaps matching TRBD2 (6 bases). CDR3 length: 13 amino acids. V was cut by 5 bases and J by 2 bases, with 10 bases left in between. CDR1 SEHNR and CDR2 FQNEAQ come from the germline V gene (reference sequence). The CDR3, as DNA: TGTGCCAGCAGCCCGGGAGCCACCTACGAGCAGTACTTC. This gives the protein CASSPGATYEQYF. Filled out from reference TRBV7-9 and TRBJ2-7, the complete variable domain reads DTGVSQNPRHKITKRGQNVTFRCDPISEHNRLYWYRQTLGQGPEFLTYFQNEAQLEKSRLLSDRFSAERPKGSFSTLEIQRTEQGDSAMYLCASSPGATYEQYFGPGTRLTVT.

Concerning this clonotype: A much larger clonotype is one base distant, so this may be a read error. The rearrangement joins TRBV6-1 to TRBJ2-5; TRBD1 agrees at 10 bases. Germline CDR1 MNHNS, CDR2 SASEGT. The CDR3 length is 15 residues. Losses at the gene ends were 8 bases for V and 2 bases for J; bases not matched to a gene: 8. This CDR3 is CASGTGQGQQETQYF. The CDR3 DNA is TGTGCCAGCGGCACGGGACAGGGGCAGCAAGAGACCCAGTACTTC.

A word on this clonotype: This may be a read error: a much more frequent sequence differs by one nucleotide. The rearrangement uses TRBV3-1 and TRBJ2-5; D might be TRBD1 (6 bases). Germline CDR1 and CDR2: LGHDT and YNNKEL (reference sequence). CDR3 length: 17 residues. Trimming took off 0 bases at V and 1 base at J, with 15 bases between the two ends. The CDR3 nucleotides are TGTGCCAGCAGCCAAGATCTCAGGGGAGCGATCCAAGAGACCCAGTACTTC. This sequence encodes CASSQDLRGAIQETQYF.

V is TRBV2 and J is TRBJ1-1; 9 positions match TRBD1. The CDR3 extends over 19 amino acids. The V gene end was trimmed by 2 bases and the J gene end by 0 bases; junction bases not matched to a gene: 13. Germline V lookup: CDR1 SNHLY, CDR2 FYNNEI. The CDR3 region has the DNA TGTGCCAGCAGTGAATTTACCGGGACAGGGTCCCTTATGAACACTGAAGCTTTCTTT. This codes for CASSEFTGTGSLMNTEAFF.

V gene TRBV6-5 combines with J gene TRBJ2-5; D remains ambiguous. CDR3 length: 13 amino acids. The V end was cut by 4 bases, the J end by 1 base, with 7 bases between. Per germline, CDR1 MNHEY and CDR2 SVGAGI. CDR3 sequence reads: CASSFDFQETQYF. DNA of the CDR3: TGTGCCAGCAGTTTCGACTTCCAAGAGACCCAGTACTTC.

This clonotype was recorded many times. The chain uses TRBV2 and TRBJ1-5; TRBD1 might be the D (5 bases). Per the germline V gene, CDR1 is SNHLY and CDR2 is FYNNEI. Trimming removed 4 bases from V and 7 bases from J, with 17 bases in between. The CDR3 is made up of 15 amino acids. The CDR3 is CASSGVIGGGQPQHF. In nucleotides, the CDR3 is TGTGCCAGCAGTGGGGTAATCGGGGGGGGACAGCCCCAGCATTTT.

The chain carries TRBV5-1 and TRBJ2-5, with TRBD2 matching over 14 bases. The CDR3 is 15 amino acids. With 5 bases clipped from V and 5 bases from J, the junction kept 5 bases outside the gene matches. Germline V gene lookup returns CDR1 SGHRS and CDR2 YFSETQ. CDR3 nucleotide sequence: TGCGCCAGCAGGACTAGCGGGAGGGGTGAGGAGACCCAGTACTTC. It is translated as CASRTSGRGEETQYF.

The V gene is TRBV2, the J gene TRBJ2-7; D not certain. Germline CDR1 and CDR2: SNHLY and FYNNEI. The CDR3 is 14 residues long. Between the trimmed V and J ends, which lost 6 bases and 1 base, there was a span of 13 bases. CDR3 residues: CASRFDLTSYEQYF. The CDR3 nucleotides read TGTGCCAGCAGATTTGACTTGACGTCCTACGAGCAGTACTTC.

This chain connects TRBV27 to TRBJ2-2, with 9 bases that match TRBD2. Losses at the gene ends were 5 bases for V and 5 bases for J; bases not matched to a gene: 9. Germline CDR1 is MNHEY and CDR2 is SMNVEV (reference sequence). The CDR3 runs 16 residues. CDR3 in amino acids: CASSVSGRIKTGELFF. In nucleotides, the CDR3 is TGTGCCAGCAGTGTTAGCGGGAGAATAAAAACCGGGGAGCTGTTTTTT.

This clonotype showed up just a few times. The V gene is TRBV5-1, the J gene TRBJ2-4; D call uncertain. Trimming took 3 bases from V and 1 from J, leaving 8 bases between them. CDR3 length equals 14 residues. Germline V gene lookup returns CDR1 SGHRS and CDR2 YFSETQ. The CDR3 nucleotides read TGCGCCAGCAGCTCAGACAATGCCAAAAACATTCAGTACTTC. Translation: CASSSDNAKNIQYF.

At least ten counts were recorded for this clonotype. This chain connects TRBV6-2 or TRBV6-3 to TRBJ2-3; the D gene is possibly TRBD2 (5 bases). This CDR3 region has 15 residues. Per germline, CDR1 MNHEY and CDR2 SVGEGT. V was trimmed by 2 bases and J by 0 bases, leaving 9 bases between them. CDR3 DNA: TGTGCCAGCAGTTACCTGCGGGCGAGCACAGATACGCAGTATTTT. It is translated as CASSYLRASTDTQYF.

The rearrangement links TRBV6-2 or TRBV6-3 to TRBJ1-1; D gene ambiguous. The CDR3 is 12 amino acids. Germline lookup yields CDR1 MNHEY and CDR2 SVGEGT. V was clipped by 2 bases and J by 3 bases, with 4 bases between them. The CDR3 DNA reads TGTGCCAGCAGTTACGGTGACACTGAAGCTTTCTTT. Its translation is CASSYGDTEAFF.

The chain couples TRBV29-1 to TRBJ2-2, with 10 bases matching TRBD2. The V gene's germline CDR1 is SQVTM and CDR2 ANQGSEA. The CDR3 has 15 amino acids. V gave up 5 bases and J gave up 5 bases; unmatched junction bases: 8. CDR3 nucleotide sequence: TGCAGCGTTATCATAGCGGGAGGCCGGACCGGGGAGCTGTTTTTT. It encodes CSVIIAGGRTGELFF.